This TCR beta chain is from a study of Ad26.COV2.S vaccination and SARS-CoV-2 variants. As to treatment: around 19 received Ad26.COV2.S at low or high dose, single or two shots; about 5 received placebo; per-sample allocation not given. Specimens were obtained on day 63 following the first vaccine or placebo injection. Sequencing used immunoSEQ multiplex PCR; TCRdb keeps in-frame clones, though not all of them. The profile shows 350,000 to 400,000 clones, about nine tenths of them singletons. The receptor was isolated from a person between 18 and 65 years old who received the Ad26.COV2.S COVID-19 vaccine or a placebo. This sample comprised peripheral blood, obtained in a trial of Ad26.COV2.S vaccine versus placebo.

The CDR3 DNA follows: TGCGCCAGCAGCCATCTAATGACGACAGGGATGAACACTGAAGCTTTCTTT. This encodes CASSHLMTTGMNTEAFF. The chain is built from TRBV4-1 and TRBJ1-1; TRBD1 agrees at 7 bases. Germline values: CDR1 MGHRA, CDR2 YSYEKL. Trimming removed 3 bases from V and 0 bases from J; junction bases left unmatched: 10. This CDR3 comprises 17 residues.